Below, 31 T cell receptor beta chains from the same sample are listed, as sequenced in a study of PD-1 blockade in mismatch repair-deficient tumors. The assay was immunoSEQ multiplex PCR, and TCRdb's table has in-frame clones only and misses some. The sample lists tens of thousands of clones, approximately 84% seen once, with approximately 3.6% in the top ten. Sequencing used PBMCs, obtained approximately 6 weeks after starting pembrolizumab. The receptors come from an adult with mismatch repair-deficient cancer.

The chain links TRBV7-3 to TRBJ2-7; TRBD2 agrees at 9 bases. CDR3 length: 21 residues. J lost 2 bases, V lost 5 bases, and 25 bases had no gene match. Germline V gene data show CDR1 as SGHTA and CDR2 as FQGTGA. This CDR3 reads CASSRPSSTITPSGAPYEQYF. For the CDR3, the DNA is TGTGCCAGCAGCCGGCCCTCAAGTACTATTACCCCTAGCGGGGCTCCCTACGAGCAGTACTTC. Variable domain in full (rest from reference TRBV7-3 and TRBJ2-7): GAGVSQTPSNKVTEKGKYVELRCDPISGHTALYWYRQSLGQGPEFLIYFQGTGAADDSGLPNDRFFAVRPEGSVSTLKIQRTERGDSAVYLCASSRPSSTITPSGAPYEQYFGPGTRLTVT.

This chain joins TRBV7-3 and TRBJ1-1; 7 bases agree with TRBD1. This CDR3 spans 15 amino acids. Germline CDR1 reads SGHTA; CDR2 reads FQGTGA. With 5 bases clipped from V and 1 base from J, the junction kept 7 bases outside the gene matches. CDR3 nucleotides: TGTGCCAGCAGCCAGAACAGGGGTGGGAACACTGAAGCTTTCTTT. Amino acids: CASSQNRGGNTEAFF.

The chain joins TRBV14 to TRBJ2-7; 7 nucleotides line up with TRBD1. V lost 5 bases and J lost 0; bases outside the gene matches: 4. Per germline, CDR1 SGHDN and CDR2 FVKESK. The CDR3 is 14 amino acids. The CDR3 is CASSSGQFSYEQYF. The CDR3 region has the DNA TGTGCCAGCAGCTCGGGACAGTTCTCCTACGAGCAGTACTTC.

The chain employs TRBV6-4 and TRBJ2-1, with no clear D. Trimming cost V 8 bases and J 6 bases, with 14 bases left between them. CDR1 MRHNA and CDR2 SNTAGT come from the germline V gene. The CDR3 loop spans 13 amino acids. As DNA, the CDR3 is TGTGCCAGCGGAAACTCAGCGAGCAATGAGCAGTTCTTC. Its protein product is CASGNSASNEQFF.

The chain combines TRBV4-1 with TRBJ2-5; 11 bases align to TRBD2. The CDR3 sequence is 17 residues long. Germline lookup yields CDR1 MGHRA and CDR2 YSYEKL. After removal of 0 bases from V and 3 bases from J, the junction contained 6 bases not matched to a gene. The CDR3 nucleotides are TGCGCCAGCAGCCAAGATCCGGGACTAGCGGCCGAAGAGACCCAGTACTTC. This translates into CASSQDPGLAAEETQYF.

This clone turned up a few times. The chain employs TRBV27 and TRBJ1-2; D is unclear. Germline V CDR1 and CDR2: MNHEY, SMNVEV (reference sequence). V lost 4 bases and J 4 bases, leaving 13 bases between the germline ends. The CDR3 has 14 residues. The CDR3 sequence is CASSSQREGYGYTF. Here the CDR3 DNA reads TGTGCCAGCAGTTCCCAAAGGGAGGGCTATGGCTACACCTTC.

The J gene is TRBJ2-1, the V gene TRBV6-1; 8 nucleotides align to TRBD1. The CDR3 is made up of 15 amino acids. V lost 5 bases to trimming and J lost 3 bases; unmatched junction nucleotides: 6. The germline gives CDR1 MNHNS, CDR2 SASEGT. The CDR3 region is CASSLQGGNYNEQFF. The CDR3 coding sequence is TGTGCCAGCAGTTTACAGGGGGGAAACTACAATGAGCAGTTCTTC.

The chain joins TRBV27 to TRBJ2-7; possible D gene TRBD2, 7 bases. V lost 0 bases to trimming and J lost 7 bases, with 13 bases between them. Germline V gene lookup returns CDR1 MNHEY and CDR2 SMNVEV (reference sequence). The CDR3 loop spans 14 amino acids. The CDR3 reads CASSLSGGTMEQYF. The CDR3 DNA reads TGTGCCAGCAGTTTATCGGGGGGGACAATGGAGCAGTACTTC.

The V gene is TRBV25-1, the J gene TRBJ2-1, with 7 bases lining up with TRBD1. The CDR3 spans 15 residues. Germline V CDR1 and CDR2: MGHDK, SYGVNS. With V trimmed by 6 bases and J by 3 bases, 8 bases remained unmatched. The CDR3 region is CASRGKGGDYNEQFF. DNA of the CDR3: TGTGCCAGCAGGGGAAAAGGGGGCGACTACAATGAGCAGTTCTTC.

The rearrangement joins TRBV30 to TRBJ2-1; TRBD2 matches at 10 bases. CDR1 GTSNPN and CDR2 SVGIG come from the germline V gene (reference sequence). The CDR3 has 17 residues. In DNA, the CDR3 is TGTGCGACCCGAGCGGGAGGGGGGCCCCTCTCCTATTATGAGCAGTTCTTC. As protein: CATRAGGGPLSYYEQFF.

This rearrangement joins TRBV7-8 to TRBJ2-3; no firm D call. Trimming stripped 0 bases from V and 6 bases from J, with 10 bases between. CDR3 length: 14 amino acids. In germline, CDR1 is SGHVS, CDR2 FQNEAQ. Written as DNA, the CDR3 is TGTGCCAGCAGCTTAGCGGCCTCGGAGGATACGCAGTATTTT. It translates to CASSLAASEDTQYF.

The CDR3 loop is CASSLDGWNQPQHF. The CDR3 nucleotides are TGTGCCAGCAGCTTAGATGGCTGGAATCAGCCCCAGCATTTT. The chain has TRBV11-2 and TRBJ1-5, with no clear D. Trimming removed 0 bases at V and 4 bases at J, with 7 bases between. The CDR3 consists of 14 residues. Germline CDR1 is SGHAT and CDR2 is FQNNGV.

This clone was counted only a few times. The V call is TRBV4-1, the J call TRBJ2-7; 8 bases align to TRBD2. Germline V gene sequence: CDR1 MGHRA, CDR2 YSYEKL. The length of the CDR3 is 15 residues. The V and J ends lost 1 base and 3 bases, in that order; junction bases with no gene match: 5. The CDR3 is CASSQGAGDGYEQYF. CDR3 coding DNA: TGCGCCAGCAGCCAAGGAGCGGGGGATGGCTACGAGCAGTACTTC.

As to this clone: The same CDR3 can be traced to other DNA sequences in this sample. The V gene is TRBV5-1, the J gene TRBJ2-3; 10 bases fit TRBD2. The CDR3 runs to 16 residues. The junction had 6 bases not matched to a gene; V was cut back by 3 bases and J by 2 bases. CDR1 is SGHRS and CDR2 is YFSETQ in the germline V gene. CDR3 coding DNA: TGCGCCAGCAGCTCAGGACTAGCGGAGCTCACAGATACGCAGTATTTT. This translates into CASSSGLAELTDTQYF.

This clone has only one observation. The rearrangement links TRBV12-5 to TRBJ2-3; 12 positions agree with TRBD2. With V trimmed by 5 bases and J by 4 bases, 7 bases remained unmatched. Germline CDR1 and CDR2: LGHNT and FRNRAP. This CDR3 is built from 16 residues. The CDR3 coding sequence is TGTGCTAGTGGTCCCTCTAGCGGGAGGGCATCAGATACGCAGTATTTT. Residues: CASGPSSGRASDTQYF.

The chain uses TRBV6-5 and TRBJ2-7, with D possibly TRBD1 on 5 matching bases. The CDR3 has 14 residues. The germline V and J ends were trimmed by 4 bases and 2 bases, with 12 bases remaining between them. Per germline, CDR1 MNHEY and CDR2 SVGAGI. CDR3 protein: CASSFSTATYEQYF. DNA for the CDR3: TGTGCCAGCAGTTTTTCGACAGCCACCTACGAGCAGTACTTC.

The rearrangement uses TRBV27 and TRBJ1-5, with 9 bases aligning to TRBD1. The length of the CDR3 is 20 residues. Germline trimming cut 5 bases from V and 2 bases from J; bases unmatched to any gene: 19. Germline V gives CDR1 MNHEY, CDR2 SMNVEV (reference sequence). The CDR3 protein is CASSRPPAGTGKMGNQPQHF. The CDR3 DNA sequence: TGTGCCAGCAGTCGACCTCCAGCCGGGACAGGGAAAATGGGCAATCAGCCCCAGCATTTT.

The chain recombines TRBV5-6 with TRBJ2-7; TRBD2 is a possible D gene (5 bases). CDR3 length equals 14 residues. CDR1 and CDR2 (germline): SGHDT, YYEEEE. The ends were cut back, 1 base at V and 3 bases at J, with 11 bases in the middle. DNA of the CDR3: TGTGCCAGCAGCTTGTTATCGGGGTTCTACGAGCAGTACTTC. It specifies CASSLLSGFYEQYF.

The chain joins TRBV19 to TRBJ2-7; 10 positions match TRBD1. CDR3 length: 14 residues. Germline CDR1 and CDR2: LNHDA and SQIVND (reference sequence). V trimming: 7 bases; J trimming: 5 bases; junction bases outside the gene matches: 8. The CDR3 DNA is TGTGCCAGTACCTCCGGGGGGACAGGGGACGAGCAGTACTTC. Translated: CASTSGGTGDEQYF. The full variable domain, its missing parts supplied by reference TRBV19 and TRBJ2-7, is DGGITQSPKYLFRKEGQNVTLSCEQNLNHDAMYWYRQDPGQGLRLIYYSQIVNDFQKGDIAEGYSVSREKKESFPLTVTSAQKNPTAFYLCASTSGGTGDEQYFGPGTRLTVT.

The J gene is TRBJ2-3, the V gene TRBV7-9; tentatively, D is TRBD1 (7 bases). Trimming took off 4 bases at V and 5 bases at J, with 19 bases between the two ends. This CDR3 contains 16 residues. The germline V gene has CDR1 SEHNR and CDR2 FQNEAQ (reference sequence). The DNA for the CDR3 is TGTGCCAGCAGCTCCGGACAGGCGGTGGGGGGAGATACGCAGTATTTT. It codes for CASSSGQAVGGDTQYF.

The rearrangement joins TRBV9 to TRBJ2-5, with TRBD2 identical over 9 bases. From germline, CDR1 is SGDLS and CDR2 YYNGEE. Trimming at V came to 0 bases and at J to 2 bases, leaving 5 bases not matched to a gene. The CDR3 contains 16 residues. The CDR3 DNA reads TGTGCCAGCAGCGTAGGGTCGACTAGCGGACAAGAGACCCAGTACTTC. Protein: CASSVGSTSGQETQYF.

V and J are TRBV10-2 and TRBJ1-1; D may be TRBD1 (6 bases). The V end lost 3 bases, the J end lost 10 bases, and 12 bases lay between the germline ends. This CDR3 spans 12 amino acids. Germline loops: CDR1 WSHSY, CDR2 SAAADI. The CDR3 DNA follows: TGCGCCAGCAGTGATGGGGGCCTGGTAGCTTTCTTT. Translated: CASSDGGLVAFF.

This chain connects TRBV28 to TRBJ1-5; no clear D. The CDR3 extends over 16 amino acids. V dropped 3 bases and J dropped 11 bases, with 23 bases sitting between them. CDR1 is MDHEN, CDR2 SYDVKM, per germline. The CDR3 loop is CASSFGSGERKLAQHF. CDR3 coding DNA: TGTGCCAGCAGTTTCGGGTCCGGGGAGAGGAAGTTGGCCCAGCATTTT.

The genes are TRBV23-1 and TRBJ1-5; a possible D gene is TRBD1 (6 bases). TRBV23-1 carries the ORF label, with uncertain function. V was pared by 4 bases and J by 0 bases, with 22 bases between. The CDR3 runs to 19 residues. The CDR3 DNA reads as TGCGCCAGCAGTCCCCCCATGGGGGCCCGACGGGATAGCAATCAGCCCCAGCATTTT. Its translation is CASSPPMGARRDSNQPQHF.

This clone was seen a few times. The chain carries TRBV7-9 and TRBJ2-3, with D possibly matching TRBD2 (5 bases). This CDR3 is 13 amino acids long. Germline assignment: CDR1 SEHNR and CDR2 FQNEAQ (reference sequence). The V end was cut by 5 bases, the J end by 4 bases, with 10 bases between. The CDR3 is CASSGTSADTQYF. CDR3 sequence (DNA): TGTGCCAGCAGCGGTACTAGTGCAGATACGCAGTATTTT. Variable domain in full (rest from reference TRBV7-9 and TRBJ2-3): DTGVSQNPRHKITKRGQNVTFRCDPISEHNRLYWYRQTLGQGPEFLTYFQNEAQLEKSRLLSDRFSAERPKGSFSTLEIQRTEQGDSAMYLCASSGTSADTQYFGPGTRLTVL.

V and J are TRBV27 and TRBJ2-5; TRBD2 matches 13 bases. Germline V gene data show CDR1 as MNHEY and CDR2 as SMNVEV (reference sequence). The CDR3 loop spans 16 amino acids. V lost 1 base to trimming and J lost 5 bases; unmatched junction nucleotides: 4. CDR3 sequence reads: CASSLFGTSGKETQYF. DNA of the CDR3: TGTGCCAGCAGTTTATTTGGGACTAGCGGGAAGGAGACCCAGTACTTC.

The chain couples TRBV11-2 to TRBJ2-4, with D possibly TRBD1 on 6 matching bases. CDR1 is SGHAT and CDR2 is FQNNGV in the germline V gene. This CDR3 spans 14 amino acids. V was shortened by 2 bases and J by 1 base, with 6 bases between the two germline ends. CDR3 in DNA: TGTGCCAGCAGCTTACAGGGGGCCAAAAACATTCAGTACTTC. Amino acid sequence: CASSLQGAKNIQYF.

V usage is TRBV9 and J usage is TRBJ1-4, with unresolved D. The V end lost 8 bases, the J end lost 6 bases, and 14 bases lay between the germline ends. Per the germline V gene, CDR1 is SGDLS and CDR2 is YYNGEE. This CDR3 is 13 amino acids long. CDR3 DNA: TGTGCCAGTTCGGGTCTGGAGGATGAAAAACTGTTTTTT. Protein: CASSGLEDEKLFF.

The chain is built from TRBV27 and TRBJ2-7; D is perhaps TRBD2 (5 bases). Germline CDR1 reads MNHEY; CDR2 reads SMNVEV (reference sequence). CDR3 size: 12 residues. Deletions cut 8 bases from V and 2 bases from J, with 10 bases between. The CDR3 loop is CASGRGPYEQYF. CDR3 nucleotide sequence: TGTGCCAGCGGACGGGGTCCCTACGAGCAGTACTTC.

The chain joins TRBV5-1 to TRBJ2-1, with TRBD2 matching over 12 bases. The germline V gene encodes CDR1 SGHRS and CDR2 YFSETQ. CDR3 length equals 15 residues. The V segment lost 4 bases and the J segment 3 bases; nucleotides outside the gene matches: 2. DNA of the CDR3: TGCGCCAGCAGCGGGGGACTAGCGGGCTACAATGAGCAGTTCTTC. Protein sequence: CASSGGLAGYNEQFF.

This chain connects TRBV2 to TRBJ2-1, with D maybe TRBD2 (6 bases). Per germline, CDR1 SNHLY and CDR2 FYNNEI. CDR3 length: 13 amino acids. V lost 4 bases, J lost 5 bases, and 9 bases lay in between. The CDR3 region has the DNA TGTGCCAGCAGTGTCGGGACTCACAATGAGCAGTTCTTC. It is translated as CASSVGTHNEQFF.